This T cell receptor beta chain stems from a study of CD8 T cells in Susac syndrome. Across the whole study: Within the sequenced Susac syndrome patient group, over 5 exhibited active disease and about 8 were in remission. The study's findings and limits: No clonal expansion appeared among CD4+ T cells in Susac patients.

RNA in amounts of roughly 0.5 to 1 ug was reverse transcribed with random hexamers. Amplification of the TCR beta CDR3 was carried out by immunoSEQ multiplex PCR, which spanned a total of 54 Vbeta and 13 Jbeta segments. Each CDR3 protein gets one entry after TCRdb re-called the immunoSEQ multiplex PCR reads with MiXCR. The sample lists about 190,000 distinct CDR3 sequences, about 94% occurring once. On this clonotype: As yet, its antigen is unknown.

TEMRA cells were FACS-enriched, and CD8+ and CD4+ T cells were isolated negatively. Source material: CD4+ T cells from PBMCs. The clonotype was recovered from a human donor with Susac syndrome.

CDR3 protein: CASIRLAGANTGELFF. The CDR3 nucleotides are TGTGCCAGCATCCGACTAGCGGGGGCCAACACCGGGGAGCTGTTTTTT. This chain links TRBV11-2 with TRBJ2-2; 12 bases fit TRBD2. This CDR3 spans 16 amino acids. Germline lookup yields CDR1 SGHAT and CDR2 FQNNGV. The junction had 5 bases not matched to a gene; V was cut back by 7 bases and J by 2 bases.